The sequence of this T cell receptor beta chain was determined in a study of T cell responses to AZD1222 COVID-19 vaccine. Study details: Second doses were pooled across both intervals (about 4 or about 12 weeks). General study results and limits: Only a handful of AZD1222 recipients tested seropositive at baseline. Repertoire collection took place solely once the T cell response had peaked. Clonal diversity was possibly underestimated, and the donors were mostly white British, with more females.

Libraries were prepared by immunoSEQ multiplex PCR; TCRdb keeps only in-frame clonotypes and omits some of them. The top ten hold about 0.64% of the sample, which has 150,000 to 200,000 clones, roughly 94% seen once. This clone was counted once. Its antigen is unknown. V was pared by 0 bases and J by 9 bases, with 9 bases between. CDR3 length equals 13 residues. Germline V gene sequence: CDR1 MNHEY, CDR2 SMNVEV (reference sequence). The sample in question was peripheral blood, obtained on day 0 of AZD1222 vaccination. This chain links TRBV27 with TRBJ2-1; D is unclear. The sequence came from an adult in good health. The CDR3 sequence is CASSLSGLPEQFF. The CDR3 DNA sequence: TGTGCCAGCAGTTTATCAGGGCTGCCTGAGCAGTTCTTC.